Given below is one T cell receptor beta chain in context. The length of the CDR3 is 13 residues. Germline V gene data show CDR1 as SGHAT and CDR2 as FQNNGV. The V and J ends lost 5 bases and 5 bases respectively, with 10 bases between them. This sample is part of a study of blood T cell repertoires in COVID-19. For the study at large: COVID-19 samples, acute and convalescent, were from the United States, Italy and Spain. PBMCs, B-cell-depleted T cells, or T cells were the source of the cDNA or gDNA that made up the material.

Authors' data handling: Researchers report that nucleated cell counts were estimated from reference gene primer amplification. Sequencing was performed with immunoSEQ multiplex PCR; in TCRdb, only in-frame clones are kept and a portion is missing. V and J calls plus clone size are reproduced from that table; the DNA served to infer D and trimming. Of some 170,000 clones listed, almost 80% were seen once; the top ten hold approximately 26%. The V gene is TRBV11-2, the J gene TRBJ1-5; tentatively, D is TRBD1 (5 bases). This TCR was recovered from an older woman with acute or convalescent COVID-19. The sample comprised peripheral blood. CDR3 amino acids: CASSRQLYQPQHF. The CDR3 region has the DNA TGTGCCAGCAGCCGACAGTTATATCAGCCCCAGCATTTT. Filled out from reference TRBV11-2 and TRBJ1-5, the complete variable domain reads EAGVAQSPRYKIIEKRQSVAFWCNPISGHATLYWYQQILGQGPKLLIQFQNNGVVDDSQLPKDRFSAERLKGVDSTLKIQPAKLEDSAVYLCASSRQLYQPQHFGDGTRLSIL.